This paragraph reports one T cell receptor beta chain. The antigen is undetermined. This entry belongs to a study of PD-1 blockade in classical Hodgkin lymphoma. Study-level results: Baseline diversity was lower in partial responders and progressors than complete responders. Relapsed/refractory patients reportedly had lower baseline diversity than newly diagnosed patients. CD4+ TCR diversity rose significantly by C4D1, and CD8+ TCR diversity did not.

There was relapse after autologous stem cell transplantation in every patient, and there was variation in brentuximab vedotin exposure. Complete response, partial response or progressive disease constituted the best responses recorded. Libraries were prepared by immunoSEQ multiplex PCR; TCRdb keeps only in-frame clonotypes and omits some of them. The sample lists about 72,000 clones; about 93% were seen once. Trimming removed 6 bases from V and 4 bases from J; junction bases left unmatched: 14. The CDR3 is 16 residues long. The germline V gene has CDR1 MDHEN and CDR2 SYDVKM. Sequencing was performed on peripheral blood mononuclear cells (PBMCs), taken at baseline. The source of this sequence is a human donor with classical Hodgkin lymphoma. The chain recombines TRBV28 with TRBJ2-5, with TRBD1 matching 7 bases. The CDR3 reads CASSYAYRGPLETQYF. CDR3 nucleotide sequence: TGTGCCAGCAGCTACGCCTACAGGGGCCCACTAGAGACCCAGTACTTC.